These 25 T cell receptor beta chains were all obtained from the same sample, sequenced in a study of blood T cell repertoires in COVID-19. TCRdb keeps only in-frame clones here, not all; method: immunoSEQ multiplex PCR. The sample includes roughly 69,000 clones, about nine tenths of them seen just once. Sequenced: peripheral blood. These receptors were obtained from a man in his fifties with active COVID-19.

The genes are TRBV7-2 and TRBJ2-7; TRBD2 matches 7 bases. The V and J ends lost 6 bases and 7 bases, in that order; junction bases with no gene match: 12. The CDR3 totals 14 residues. The germline gives CDR1 SGHTA, CDR2 FQGNSA. The CDR3 DNA follows: TGTGCCAGCAGTTTCAATGGACTAGAGGAGGAGCAGTACTTC. This encodes CASSFNGLEEEQYF.

This rearrangement joins TRBV28 to TRBJ2-3; tentatively, D is TRBD2 (7 bases). V gave up 3 bases and J gave up 0 bases, with 13 bases separating them. Germline CDR1 is MDHEN and CDR2 is SYDVKM. The length of the CDR3 is 16 residues. The CDR3 DNA is TGTGCCAGCAGTTTTCAACGGGGGGCCAGCACAGATACGCAGTATTTT. Protein sequence: CASSFQRGASTDTQYF.

The genes are TRBV30 and TRBJ1-5; possible D gene TRBD1, 5 bases. The CDR3 loop spans 13 amino acids. Germline V gene sequence: CDR1 GTSNPN, CDR2 SVGIG (reference sequence). With 2 bases removed from V and 2 bases from J, the gap between germline ends came to 7 bases. DNA of the CDR3: TGTGCCTGGAGTCAGGGTGGCAATCAGCCCCAGCATTTT. Translation: CAWSQGGNQPQHF.

The chain uses TRBV19 and TRBJ2-3, with no clear D. This CDR3 contains 15 residues. CDR1 LNHDA and CDR2 SQIVND come from the germline V gene (reference sequence). Trimming cost V 4 bases and J 2 bases, with 13 bases left between them. Here the CDR3 DNA reads TGTGCCAGTAGTAATTCCGGGTTGGACACAGATACGCAGTATTTT. The encoded protein is CASSNSGLDTDTQYF.

DNA of the CDR3: TGTGCCAGCTCACAACCGGGACAGGGCCACTACGAGCAGTACTTC. It is translated as CASSQPGQGHYEQYF. The rearrangement links TRBV18 to TRBJ2-7; 9 nucleotides match TRBD1. The length of the CDR3 is 15 residues. In germline, CDR1 is KGHSH, CDR2 LQKENI. Germline trimming cut 4 bases from V and 3 bases from J; bases unmatched to any gene: 7.

The V call is TRBV5-1, the J call TRBJ2-2; possible D gene TRBD2, 6 bases. Germline CDR1 and CDR2: SGHRS and YFSETQ. The CDR3 is 14 amino acids. Trimming removed 6 bases from V and 6 bases from J, with 15 bases in between. CDR3 DNA sequence: TGCGCCAGCATTGGGGGGAGCGCTCCCGGGGAGCTGTTTTTT. Encoded protein: CASIGGSAPGELFF.

J is TRBJ2-1 and V is TRBV12-3 or TRBV12-4; unclear D gene. The CDR3 runs to 12 residues. V lost 3 bases, J lost 6 bases, and 6 bases lay in between. CDR3 protein: CASSFFVNEQFF. The CDR3 DNA reads as TGTGCCAGCAGTTTCTTTGTCAATGAGCAGTTCTTC.

This rearrangement joins TRBV7-3 to TRBJ2-2; TRBD1 is a possible D gene (6 bases). Germline-derived CDR1 and CDR2 are SGHTA and FQGTGA. This CDR3 comprises 15 residues. V was clipped by 3 bases and J by 0 bases, with 8 bases between them. The CDR3 spells CASSFGTPNTGELFF. The CDR3 DNA is TGTGCCAGCAGCTTCGGGACACCGAACACCGGGGAGCTGTTTTTT.

The rearrangement uses TRBV11-2 and TRBJ2-1; 11 positions match TRBD2. The CDR3 covers 16 residues. V gave up 5 bases and J gave up 3 bases; unmatched junction bases: 6. CDR1 is SGHAT and CDR2 is FQNNGV in the germline V gene. CDR3: CASSEGTSGFYNEQFF. The CDR3 DNA is TGTGCCAGCAGCGAAGGGACTAGCGGATTCTACAATGAGCAGTTCTTC.

This clone has more than one count but fewer than ten. The chain links TRBV9 to TRBJ2-7; 15 bases map to TRBD2. Germline lookup yields CDR1 SGDLS and CDR2 YYNGEE. This CDR3 has 15 residues. Trimming took 0 bases from V and 7 from J; bases not matched to a gene: 2. The CDR3 DNA reads TGTGCCAGCAGCGTAGGGACTAGCGGGAGGGGTGAGCAGTACTTC. Protein product: CASSVGTSGRGEQYF.

This clone was seen just once. The chain has TRBV18 and TRBJ1-1, with TRBD1 as a possible D gene (5 bases). This CDR3 contains 14 residues. Per the germline V gene, CDR1 is KGHSH and CDR2 is LQKENI. The V and J ends lost 3 bases and 5 bases respectively, with 13 bases between them. The CDR3 DNA reads TGTGCCAGCTCACCCCTTGGGGCGATGACTGAAGCTTTCTTT. It is translated as CASSPLGAMTEAFF.

This chain uses TRBV7-6 with TRBJ1-4; TRBD1 agrees at 11 bases. The length of the CDR3 is 15 residues. The ends lost 1 base at V and 5 bases at J; junction bases unmatched: 0. Germline V lookup: CDR1 SGHVS, CDR2 FNYEAQ. CDR3 sequence reads: CASSLGTGGNEKLFF. The DNA of the CDR3 is TGTGCCAGCAGCTTAGGGACAGGGGGCAATGAAAAACTGTTTTTT.

This clone was recorded a few times. This rearrangement joins TRBV27 to TRBJ2-7; D may be TRBD1 (6 bases). V gave up 5 bases and J gave up 6 bases, with 14 bases separating them. The CDR3 consists of 13 residues. Germline V gives CDR1 MNHEY, CDR2 SMNVEV (reference sequence). CDR3 sequence reads: CASSIDGQFEQYF. DNA of the CDR3: TGTGCCAGCAGTATAGACGGACAGTTCGAGCAGTACTTC.

The genes are TRBV5-1 and TRBJ1-1; TRBD1 is a possible D gene (5 bases). The CDR3 has 15 amino acids. Trimming left V 1 base short and J 5 bases short, with 15 bases between. CDR1 and CDR2 from the germline V gene are SGHRS and YFSETQ. The CDR3: CASSLSGRVETEAFF. In DNA form, the CDR3 reads TGCGCCAGCAGCTTGTCGGGCAGGGTAGAAACTGAAGCTTTCTTT.

This clone was observed a few times. This CDR3 is CASSLAATVYNSPLHF. CDR3 nucleotides: TGTGCCAGCAGCTTAGCTGCGACAGTCTATAATTCACCCCTCCACTTT. The chain combines TRBV11-2 with TRBJ1-6; D is possibly TRBD1 (5 bases). Germline V gene lookup returns CDR1 SGHAT and CDR2 FQNNGV. V dropped 1 base and J dropped 3 bases, with 10 bases sitting between them. The CDR3 runs to 16 residues.

The CDR3 protein is CATSDPIAGGPKFF. The CDR3 nucleotides are TGTGCCACCAGTGACCCGATAGCGGGGGGTCCCAAGTTCTTC. The chain combines TRBV24-1 with TRBJ2-1; the match to TRBD2 covers 10 bases. Germline trimming cut 4 bases from V and 14 bases from J; bases unmatched to any gene: 10. The CDR3 is 14 residues long. Germline CDR1 reads KGHDR; CDR2 reads SFDVKD.

The rearrangement uses TRBV7-9 and TRBJ2-5, with TRBD2 matching 10 bases. Germline V gene lookup returns CDR1 SEHNR and CDR2 FQNEAQ (reference sequence). The CDR3 is made up of 14 amino acids. V shed 5 bases and J 8 bases; nucleotides not matched to a gene: 8. As DNA, the CDR3 is TGTGCCAGCAGCCTTTTAGCGGGAGGAAATACCCAGTACTTC. This encodes CASSLLAGGNTQYF.

The chain links TRBV18 to TRBJ1-6; no clear D gene. CDR1 and CDR2 from the germline V gene are KGHSH and LQKENI. The V gene lost 2 bases and the J gene lost 5 bases, with 13 bases spanning the gap. The CDR3 length is 16 residues. As DNA, the CDR3 is TGTGCCAGCTCACCATCATTTTCGCAGAATAATTCACCCCTCCACTTT. It specifies CASSPSFSQNNSPLHF.

This CDR3 reads CASSLALAGAYNEQFF. The CDR3, as DNA: TGTGCCAGCAGCTTAGCGCTGGCAGGGGCCTACAATGAGCAGTTCTTC. V is TRBV7-9 and J is TRBJ2-1; D is perhaps TRBD1 (6 bases). Trimming took off 0 bases at V and 2 bases at J, with 11 bases between the two ends. This CDR3 contains 16 residues. Germline CDR1 reads SEHNR; CDR2 reads FQNEAQ (reference sequence).

The chain recombines TRBV9 with TRBJ2-1; 8 nucleotides align to TRBD2. This CDR3 has 14 residues. Germline assignment: CDR1 SGDLS and CDR2 YYNGEE. V dropped 6 bases and J dropped 6; count of bases not matched to a gene: 8. In DNA, the CDR3 is TGTGCCAGCAACTCAAACCGGGGGGGCAATGAGCAGTTCTTC. This translates into CASNSNRGGNEQFF. Full variable domain (remainder filled in from reference TRBV9 and TRBJ2-1): DSGVTQTPKHLITATGQRVTLRCSPRSGDLSVYWYQQSLDQGLQFLIQYYNGEERAKGNILERFSAQQFPDLHSELNLSSLELGDSALYFCASNSNRGGNEQFFGPGTRLTVL.

The rearrangement joins TRBV7-3 to TRBJ2-1; perhaps TRBD2 as D (5 bases). The V gene lost 1 base and the J gene lost 9 bases, with 10 bases spanning the gap. This CDR3 is built from 13 residues. Germline V lookup: CDR1 SGHTA, CDR2 FQGTGA. The CDR3 nucleotides are TGTGCCAGCAGCTTAAAACTCGAGGGTGAGCAGTTCTTC. Protein product: CASSLKLEGEQFF.

The gene calls are TRBV7-2 and TRBJ2-2; maybe TRBD1 (6 bases). Trimming took off 5 bases at V and 6 bases at J, with 13 bases between the two ends. CDR3 length: 14 amino acids. Per germline, CDR1 SGHTA and CDR2 FQGNSA. The CDR3 nucleotides are TGTGCCAGCAGCCCAGGGGCTCATGCCGGGGAGCTGTTTTTT. Translated: CASSPGAHAGELFF.

The V call is TRBV7-2, the J call TRBJ2-7, with no clear D. V dropped 1 base and J dropped 2 bases, with 12 bases sitting between them. Looked up from germline, CDR1 is SGHTA and CDR2 is FQGNSA. The CDR3 covers 15 residues. The CDR3 nucleotides read TGTGCCAGCAGCTTAGGGTCCTACCTCACCTACGAGCAGTACTTC. This translates into CASSLGSYLTYEQYF.

V and J are TRBV12-3 or TRBV12-4 and TRBJ2-7; TRBD1 might be the D (6 bases). This CDR3 has 13 amino acids. Trimming stripped 6 bases from V and 0 bases from J, with 9 bases between. In DNA, the CDR3 is TGTGCCAGCAGCGGACAGAGCTCCTACGAGCAGTACTTC. Protein sequence: CASSGQSSYEQYF.

This chain uses TRBV4-1 with TRBJ1-4; TRBD1 might be the D (6 bases). Germline CDR1 and CDR2: MGHRA and YSYEKL. The CDR3 runs to 17 residues. Trimming cost V 4 bases and J 5 bases, with 20 bases left between them. The CDR3 spells CASSLPGVRGPNEKLFF. In DNA form, the CDR3 reads TGCGCCAGCAGCCTCCCAGGGGTCAGGGGCCCGAATGAAAAACTGTTTTTT.